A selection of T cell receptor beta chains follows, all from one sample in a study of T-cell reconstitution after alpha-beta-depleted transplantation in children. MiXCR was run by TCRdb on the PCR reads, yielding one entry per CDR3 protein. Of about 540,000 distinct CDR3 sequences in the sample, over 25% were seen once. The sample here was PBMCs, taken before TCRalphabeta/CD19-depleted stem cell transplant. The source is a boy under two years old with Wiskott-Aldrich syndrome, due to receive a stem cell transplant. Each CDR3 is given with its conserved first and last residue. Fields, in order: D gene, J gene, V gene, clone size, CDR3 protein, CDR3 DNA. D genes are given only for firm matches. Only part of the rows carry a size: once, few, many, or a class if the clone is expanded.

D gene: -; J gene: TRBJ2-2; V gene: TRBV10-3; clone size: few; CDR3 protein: CAISEGGSGTGELFF; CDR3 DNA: TGTGCCATCAGTGAAGGGGGTAGCGGCACCGGGGAGCTGTTTTTT
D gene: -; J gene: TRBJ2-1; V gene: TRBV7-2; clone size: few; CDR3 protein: CASSLRAGSLLNEQFF; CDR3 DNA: TGTGCCAGCAGCTTACGGGCAGGGAGTCTCCTTAATGAGCAGTTCTTC
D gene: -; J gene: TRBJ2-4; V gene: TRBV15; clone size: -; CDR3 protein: CATSREIGAGAKNIQYF; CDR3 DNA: TGTGCCACCAGCAGAGAAATAGGGGCTGGGGCCAAAAACATTCAGTACTTC
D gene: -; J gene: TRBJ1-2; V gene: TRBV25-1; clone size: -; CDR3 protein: CASSSQLGYTF; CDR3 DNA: TGTGCCAGCAGTTCCCAGCTGGGCTACACCTTC
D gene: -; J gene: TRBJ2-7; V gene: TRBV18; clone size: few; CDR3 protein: CASSLLEQGTYEQYF; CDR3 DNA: TGTGCCAGCTCACTTCTTGAACAAGGGACCTACGAGCAGTACTTC
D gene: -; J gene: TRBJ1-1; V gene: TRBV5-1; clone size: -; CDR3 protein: CASSWGDRPNTEAFF; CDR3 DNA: TGCGCCAGCAGCTGGGGGGACCGACCGAACACTGAAGCTTTCTTT
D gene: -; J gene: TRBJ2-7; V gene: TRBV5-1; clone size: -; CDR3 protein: CASRISGTASYEQYF; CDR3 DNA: TGCGCCAGCAGAATAAGCGGGACAGCCTCCTACGAGCAGTACTTC
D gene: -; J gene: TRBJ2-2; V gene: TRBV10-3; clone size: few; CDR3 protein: CAIRLSGELFF; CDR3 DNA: TGTGCCATCAGGCTATCTGGGGAGCTGTTTTTT
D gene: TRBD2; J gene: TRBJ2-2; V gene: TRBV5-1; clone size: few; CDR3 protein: CASSGGLAQTGELFF; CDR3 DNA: TGCGCCAGCAGTGGAGGACTAGCGCAGACCGGGGAGCTGTTTTTT
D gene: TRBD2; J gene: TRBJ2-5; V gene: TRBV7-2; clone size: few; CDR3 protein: CASSGGLAGVQTQYF; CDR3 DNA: TGTGCCAGCAGCGGCGGACTAGCGGGAGTCCAGACCCAGTACTTC
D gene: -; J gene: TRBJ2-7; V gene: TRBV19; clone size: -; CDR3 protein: CASSRALPTYEQYF; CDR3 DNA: TGTGCCAGTAGTAGGGCACTACCTACCTACGAGCAGTACTTC
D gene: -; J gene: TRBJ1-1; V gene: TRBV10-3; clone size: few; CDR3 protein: CAISVSGNTEAFF; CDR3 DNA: TGTGCCATCAGTGTTTCAGGGAACACTGAAGCTTTCTTT
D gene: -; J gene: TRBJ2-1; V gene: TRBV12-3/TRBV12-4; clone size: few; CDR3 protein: CASSSGRSQQFF; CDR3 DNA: TGTGCCAGCAGTTCCGGTAGGAGTCAGCAGTTCTTC
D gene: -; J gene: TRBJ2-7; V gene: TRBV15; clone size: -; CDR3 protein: CATSSKGSRRWGSYEQYF; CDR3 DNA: TGTGCCACCAGCTCCAAAGGGTCCAGGAGATGGGGCTCCTACGAGCAGTACTTC
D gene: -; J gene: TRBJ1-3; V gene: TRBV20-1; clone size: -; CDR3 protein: CSAVYSDTGNTIYF; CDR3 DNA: TGCAGTGCCGTCTATTCGGATACCGGAAACACCATATATTTT
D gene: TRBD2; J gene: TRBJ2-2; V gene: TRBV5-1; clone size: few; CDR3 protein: CASSFLAGTGELFF; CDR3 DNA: TGCGCCAGCAGCTTTCTAGCGGGCACCGGGGAGCTGTTTTTT
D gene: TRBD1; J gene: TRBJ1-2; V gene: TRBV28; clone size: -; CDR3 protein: CASSQGGAFYGYTF; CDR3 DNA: TGTGCCAGCAGTCAGGGGGGGGCCTTCTATGGCTACACCTTC
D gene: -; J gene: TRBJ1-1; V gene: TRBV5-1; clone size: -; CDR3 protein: CASSFGGEVTEAFF; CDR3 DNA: TGCGCCAGCAGCTTTGGGGGGGAGGTTACTGAAGCTTTCTTT
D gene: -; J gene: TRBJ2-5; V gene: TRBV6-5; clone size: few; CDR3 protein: CASSYRDGETQYF; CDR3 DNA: TGTGCCAGCAGTTACCGGGACGGAGAGACCCAGTACTTC
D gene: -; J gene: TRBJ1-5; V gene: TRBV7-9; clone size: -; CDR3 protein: CASSGGQPHVGNQPQHF; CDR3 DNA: TGTGCCAGCAGTGGAGGACAGCCTCATGTAGGCAATCAGCCCCAGCATTTT
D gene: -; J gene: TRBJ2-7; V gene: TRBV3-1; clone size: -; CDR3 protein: CASSQVFQDREQYF; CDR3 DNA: TGTGCCAGCAGCCAAGTTTTCCAGGACCGCGAGCAGTACTTC
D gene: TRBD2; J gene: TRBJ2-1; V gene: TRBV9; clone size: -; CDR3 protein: CASSIREAGEQFF; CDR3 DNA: TGTGCCAGCAGCATCCGGGAGGCTGGTGAGCAGTTCTTC
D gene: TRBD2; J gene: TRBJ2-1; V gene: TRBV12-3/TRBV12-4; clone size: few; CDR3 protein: CASTKEGLAGDNEQFF; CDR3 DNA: TGTGCCAGCACCAAAGAGGGACTAGCGGGAGACAATGAGCAGTTCTTC
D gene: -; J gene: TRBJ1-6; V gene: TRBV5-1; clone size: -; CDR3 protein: CASSGAGNYNSPLHF; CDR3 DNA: TGCGCCAGCAGCGGAGCAGGGAACTATAATTCACCCCTCCACTTT
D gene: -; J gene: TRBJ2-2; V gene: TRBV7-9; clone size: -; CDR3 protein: CASSLGVWSGGPGELFF; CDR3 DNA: TGTGCCAGCAGCTTAGGCGTGTGGTCAGGCGGACCCGGGGAGCTGTTTTTT
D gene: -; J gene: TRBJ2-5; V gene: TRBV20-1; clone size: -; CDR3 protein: CSAGSLETQYF; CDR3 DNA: TGCAGTGCCGGATCACTGGAGACCCAGTACTTC
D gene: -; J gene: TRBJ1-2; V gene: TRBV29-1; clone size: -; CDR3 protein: CSVLDRNYGYTF; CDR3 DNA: TGCAGCGTCCTAGACAGGAACTATGGCTACACCTTC
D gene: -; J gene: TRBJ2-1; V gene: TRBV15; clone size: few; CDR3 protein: CATSRGWEQFF; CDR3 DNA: TGTGCCACCAGCAGAGGTTGGGAGCAGTTCTTC
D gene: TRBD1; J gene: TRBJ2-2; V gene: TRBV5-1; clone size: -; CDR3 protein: CASSFPGQGNTGELFF; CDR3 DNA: TGCGCCAGCAGCTTTCCGGGACAGGGTAACACCGGGGAGCTGTTTTTT
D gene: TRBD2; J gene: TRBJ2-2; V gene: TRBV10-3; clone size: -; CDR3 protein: CAISNRLADSTGELFF; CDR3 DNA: TGTGCCATCAGCAATAGACTAGCGGACAGCACCGGGGAGCTGTTTTTT
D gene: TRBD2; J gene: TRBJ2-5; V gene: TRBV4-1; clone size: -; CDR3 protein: CASSQSLAAQETQYF; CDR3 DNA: TGCGCCAGCAGCCAATCCCTAGCGGCCCAAGAGACCCAGTACTTC
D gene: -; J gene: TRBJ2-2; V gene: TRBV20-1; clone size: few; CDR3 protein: CSARDRRRGVTGELFF; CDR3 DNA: TGCAGTGCTAGAGATCGTCGCAGGGGAGTCACCGGGGAGCTGTTTTTT
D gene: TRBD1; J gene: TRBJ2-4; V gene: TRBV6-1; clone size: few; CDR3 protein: CASSLKGGTGMHIQYF; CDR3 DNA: TGTGCCAGCAGTCTGAAAGGTGGGACAGGGATGCACATTCAGTACTTC
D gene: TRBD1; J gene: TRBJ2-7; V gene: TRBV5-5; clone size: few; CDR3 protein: CASDPGTGLYEQYF; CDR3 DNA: TGTGCGAGCGACCCAGGGACAGGGCTGTACGAGCAGTACTTC
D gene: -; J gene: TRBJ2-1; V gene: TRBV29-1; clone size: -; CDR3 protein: CSGEVSPNNAQFF; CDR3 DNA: TGCAGCGGTGAAGTCTCCCCCAACAATGCGCAGTTCTTC
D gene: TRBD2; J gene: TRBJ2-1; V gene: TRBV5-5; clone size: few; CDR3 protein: CASSSPSGTYNEQFF; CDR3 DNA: TGTGCCAGCAGCTCACCTAGCGGAACCTACAATGAGCAGTTCTTC